These T cell receptor beta chains were read from a single sample in a study of blood T cell repertoires in COVID-19. Generated by immunoSEQ multiplex PCR, the TCRdb table keeps only in-frame clones and is missing some. The table shows 30,000 to 35,000 clones, with roughly 90% occurring only once. The sequenced sample consisted of peripheral blood. These receptors were collected from a woman aged 40 to 50 with active or convalescent COVID-19. Both conserved end residues are part of each CDR3. The D gene is left open where the match is weak. Size tells how often a clone was seen (once, few, many) or the class of an expanded clone, and some rows leave it out.

v_gene: TRBV5-6; j_gene: TRBJ2-7; abundance: -; d_gene: TRBD2; CDR3aa: CASSLAGGPHYEQYF; CDR3nt: TGTGCCAGCAGCTTAGCGGGGGGGCCCCATTACGAGCAGTACTTC
v_gene: TRBV2; j_gene: TRBJ2-2; abundance: -; d_gene: -; CDR3aa: CASARLRNTGELFF; CDR3nt: TGTGCCAGCGCCAGGTTACGGAACACCGGGGAGCTGTTTTTT
v_gene: TRBV6-5; j_gene: TRBJ1-5; abundance: -; d_gene: TRBD1; CDR3aa: CASSSGQGAKQPQHF; CDR3nt: TGTGCCAGCAGTTCCGGACAGGGGGCAAAGCAGCCCCAGCATTTT
v_gene: TRBV6-2/TRBV6-3; j_gene: TRBJ2-2; abundance: -; d_gene: TRBD1; CDR3aa: CASSNPGQGAWELFF; CDR3nt: TGTGCCAGCAGTAATCCGGGACAGGGGGCCTGGGAGCTGTTTTTT
v_gene: TRBV7-2; j_gene: TRBJ2-7; abundance: -; d_gene: TRBD1; CDR3aa: CASSWDRLSYEQYF; CDR3nt: TGTGCCAGCAGCTGGGACAGGCTCTCCTACGAGCAGTACTTC
v_gene: TRBV6-5; j_gene: TRBJ2-1; abundance: once; d_gene: -; CDR3aa: CASRRGRALHEQFF; CDR3nt: TGTGCCAGCAGAAGGGGTCGGGCCCTCCATGAGCAGTTCTTC
v_gene: TRBV11-2; j_gene: TRBJ2-3; abundance: -; d_gene: TRBD2; CDR3aa: CASSLGVGLAGGLTDTQYF; CDR3nt: TGTGCCAGCAGCTTAGGGGTGGGACTAGCGGGGGGTCTGACAGATACGCAGTATTTT
v_gene: TRBV5-1; j_gene: TRBJ2-6; abundance: -; d_gene: -; CDR3aa: CASETGIAGANVLTF; CDR3nt: TGCGCCAGCGAGACAGGTATAGCTGGGGCCAACGTCCTGACTTTC
v_gene: TRBV5-6; j_gene: TRBJ1-2; abundance: -; d_gene: TRBD1; CDR3aa: CASSPTGDGYSYTF; CDR3nt: TGTGCCAGCAGCCCCACAGGGGACGGGTATTCCTACACCTTC
v_gene: TRBV28; j_gene: TRBJ1-2; abundance: -; d_gene: TRBD1; CDR3aa: CASSPGHTGQGGGYTF; CDR3nt: TGTGCCAGCAGTCCAGGCCATACGGGACAGGGAGGTGGCTACACCTTC
v_gene: TRBV7-3; j_gene: TRBJ2-7; abundance: once; d_gene: -; CDR3aa: CASRRTGHLEQYF; CDR3nt: TGTGCCAGCAGACGTACGGGACACCTTGAGCAGTACTTC
v_gene: TRBV9; j_gene: TRBJ2-7; abundance: -; d_gene: -; CDR3aa: CASSVVPDSSYEQYF; CDR3nt: TGTGCCAGCAGCGTAGTACCCGATAGCTCCTACGAGCAGTACTTC
v_gene: TRBV7-3; j_gene: TRBJ2-7; abundance: -; d_gene: TRBD2; CDR3aa: CASSQTSGGRYEQYF; CDR3nt: TGTGCCAGCAGCCAAACTAGCGGGGGCAGGTACGAGCAGTACTTC
v_gene: TRBV6-6; j_gene: TRBJ1-1; abundance: -; d_gene: TRBD1; CDR3aa: CASSHDRARLRTEAFF; CDR3nt: TGTGCCAGCAGTCACGACAGGGCCAGACTCCGGACTGAAGCTTTCTTT
v_gene: TRBV5-1; j_gene: TRBJ1-3; abundance: -; d_gene: -; CDR3aa: CASSVGLADSGNTIYF; CDR3nt: TGCGCCAGCAGCGTCGGACTGGCCGATTCTGGAAACACCATATATTTT
v_gene: TRBV9; j_gene: TRBJ2-7; abundance: -; d_gene: TRBD1; CDR3aa: CASSIRDRGYEQYF; CDR3nt: TGTGCCAGCAGCATAAGGGACAGGGGGTACGAGCAGTACTTC
v_gene: TRBV5-1; j_gene: TRBJ1-1; abundance: -; d_gene: -; CDR3aa: CASSLEGMNTEAFF; CDR3nt: TGCGCCAGCAGCTTGGAGGGGATGAACACTGAAGCTTTCTTT